The table lists the clone carrying this T cell receptor (beta chain) with many counts. What it recognizes is unknown. Trimming shortened V by 5 bases and J by 8 bases, and 19 bases separated the two germline ends. The CDR3 spans 15 residues. Germline CDR1 is SGHRS and CDR2 is YFSETQ. The entry originates in a study of HIV-infected children after antiretroviral therapy interruption. On the study more broadly: Most children had recorded EBV and CMV exposure. Samples from the continuous-treatment group were taken at weeks 0, 48 and 150.

Described treatment: PENTA 11 planned treatment interruption arm or continuous ART arm. A 3' RACE protocol on RNA, with unique molecular identifiers, produced the TCR library. From the 3' RACE reads, TCRdb called clonotypes with MiXCR, one entry per CDR3 protein. The top ten clones hold about 1.1% of a sample with about 89,000 distinct CDR3 sequences, about 7.2% of them seen once. Broader study findings: Naive CD4+ CDR3 sharing between time points fell after interruption began. Naive CD4+ Gini coefficient rose by interruption end, suggesting clonal expansion.

This clonotype was sampled from a pool of human donors with HIV. This rearrangement joins TRBV5-1 to TRBJ1-4; TRBD1 might be the D (5 bases). Sample: CD45RA+ CD4+ T cells from PBMCs, pooled from several time points, taken from a donor given antiretroviral therapy, either interrupted or continuous. The subset: naive CD4+ CD45RA+ CD45RO- T cells. The CDR3 region has the DNA TGCGCCAGCAGTTCTACAGGTGACCGCATGGAAAAACTGTTTTTT. Its translation: CASSSTGDRMEKLFF.